A selection of T cell receptor beta chains follows, all from one sample in a study of shared clonotypes between healthy human individuals. Sequencing was performed with immunoSEQ multiplex PCR; in TCRdb, only in-frame clones are kept and a portion is missing. Of roughly 500,000 clones listed, 90% to 96% are singletons. Sequencing was done on a sample of naive CD4+ T cells sorted from blood. The receptors stem from a woman aged 25 to 39 in good health. Both conserved end residues are part of each CDR3. The D gene is left open where the match is weak. Part of the rows lack a size; the others show once, few, many or a class for expanded clones.

j_gene,d_gene,abundance,v_gene,CDR3aa,CDR3nt
TRBJ1-5,TRBD1,NA,TRBV4-1,CASSREPGTGISNQPQHF,TGCGCCAGCAGCCGCGAACCCGGGACAGGGATTAGCAATCAGCCCCAGCATTTT
TRBJ1-2,NA,NA,TRBV19,CASSIHRAGGYTF,TGTGCCAGTAGTATCCACAGGGCTGGCGGCTACACCTTC
TRBJ2-3,NA,NA,TRBV2,CASSENSYTDTQYF,TGTGCCAGCAGTGAGAACAGCTACACAGATACGCAGTATTTT
TRBJ2-5,NA,NA,TRBV13,CASSLGWDIRQETQYF,TGTGCCAGCAGCTTAGGATGGGACATCCGCCAAGAGACCCAGTACTTC
TRBJ2-1,TRBD2,NA,TRBV5-1,CASVGTRYNEQFF,TGCGCCAGCGTTGGGACTAGATACAATGAGCAGTTCTTC
TRBJ2-1,NA,NA,TRBV6-4,CASSGQAGNEQFF,TGTGCCAGCAGTGGACAGGCTGGGAATGAGCAGTTCTTC
TRBJ2-7,NA,NA,TRBV28,CASRLDTDVSYEQYF,TGTGCCAGCAGACTTGACACGGACGTCTCCTACGAGCAGTACTTC
TRBJ1-3,NA,NA,TRBV4-1,CASRPDPVRLSGNTIYF,TGCGCCAGCAGACCTGACCCTGTCCGGCTCTCTGGAAACACCATATATTTT
TRBJ1-5,NA,NA,TRBV28,CASSLVISNQPQHF,TGTGCCAGCAGTTTGGTAATTAGCAATCAGCCCCAGCATTTT
TRBJ1-1,NA,NA,TRBV6-6,CASRVDRIGAFF,TGTGCCAGCAGAGTTGACAGGATAGGAGCTTTCTTT
TRBJ1-1,NA,NA,TRBV6-5,CASSYGREAMNTEAFF,TGTGCCAGCAGTTACGGCCGAGAGGCCATGAACACTGAAGCTTTCTTT
TRBJ2-7,NA,once,TRBV30,CAWSLNEQYF,TGTGCCTGGAGCTTAAACGAGCAGTACTTC
TRBJ2-2,TRBD1,NA,TRBV4-2,CASSQEGADRATGELFF,TGTGCCAGCAGCCAAGAGGGGGCGGACAGGGCGACCGGGGAGCTGTTTTTT
TRBJ2-5,TRBD2,NA,TRBV18,CASSPGLAGEETQYF,TGTGCCAGCTCACCAGGACTAGCTGGCGAAGAGACCCAGTACTTC
TRBJ2-4,TRBD1,few,TRBV27,CASSETGGFFDIQYF,TGTGCCAGCAGTGAGACAGGGGGTTTCTTTGACATTCAGTACTTC
TRBJ2-7,NA,once,TRBV15,CATSRVAGTSYEQYF,TGTGCCACCAGCAGGGTCGCGGGGACCTCATACGAGCAGTACTTC
TRBJ2-1,NA,NA,TRBV19,CASSPTRGGGYNEQFF,TGTGCCAGTAGCCCCACCCGAGGCGGAGGGTACAATGAGCAGTTCTTC
TRBJ2-7,NA,NA,TRBV27,CASSPPYRTGTLRQYF,TGTGCCAGCAGTCCTCCCTATCGAACAGGGACTCTAAGGCAGTACTTC
TRBJ2-1,TRBD2,NA,TRBV2,CASSASGSYNEQFF,TGTGCCAGCAGTGCTAGCGGGAGTTACAATGAGCAGTTCTTC
TRBJ1-2,NA,NA,TRBV29-1,CSAPSQGGGGYTF,TGCAGCGCCCCGAGTCAGGGCGGGGGTGGCTACACCTTC
TRBJ2-7,NA,NA,TRBV5-1,CASSSRDTETYEQYF,TGCGCCAGCAGCAGCCGGGACACGGAAACGTACGAGCAGTACTTC
TRBJ2-1,NA,NA,TRBV15,CATSRGERFSYNEQFF,TGTGCCACCAGCAGAGGCGAGCGGTTCTCCTACAATGAGCAGTTCTTC
TRBJ2-1,NA,NA,TRBV27,CASRTSYNEQFF,TGTGCCAGCAGGACCTCCTACAATGAGCAGTTCTTC
TRBJ1-1,NA,once,TRBV2,CASSPRSGSSAEAFF,TGTGCCAGCAGTCCCCGTAGCGGCTCTTCAGCTGAAGCTTTCTTT
TRBJ2-1,TRBD2,few,TRBV9,CASSVGDNGLAVYNEQFF,TGTGCCAGCAGCGTAGGGGACAATGGACTAGCGGTGTACAATGAGCAGTTCTTC
TRBJ2-5,NA,NA,TRBV28,CASSLRVAQYF,TGTGCCAGCAGCCTCCGGGTCGCCCAGTACTTC
TRBJ1-1,NA,NA,TRBV18,CASSPPSLMNTEAFF,TGTGCCAGCTCACCACCCTCACTGATGAACACTGAAGCTTTCTTT
TRBJ1-3,NA,NA,TRBV15,CATSRDRAGNTIYF,TGTGCCACCAGCAGAGACAGAGCTGGAAACACCATATATTTT
TRBJ2-1,NA,NA,TRBV10-2,CASALGGAVNEQFF,TGCGCCAGCGCTCTTGGGGGCGCGGTTAATGAGCAGTTCTTC
TRBJ2-1,TRBD2,NA,TRBV28,CASSLLTSGYNEQFF,TGTGCCAGCAGTTTACTAACTAGCGGTTACAATGAGCAGTTCTTC
TRBJ2-3,TRBD1,NA,TRBV5-1,CASSWDRTPSTDTQYF,TGCGCCAGCAGCTGGGACAGGACCCCTAGCACAGATACGCAGTATTTT
TRBJ1-3,NA,NA,TRBV25-1,CASSAPGTPRGNTIYF,TGTGCCAGCAGTGCGCCCGGGACACCGAGGGGAAACACCATATATTTT
TRBJ1-1,NA,NA,TRBV6-5,CASSYSRGAAEAFF,TGTGCCAGCAGTTACTCCCGAGGGGCGGCTGAAGCTTTCTTT
TRBJ1-1,TRBD1,NA,TRBV4-1,CASSHGGTGDVVDTEAFF,TGCGCCAGCAGCCACGGAGGGACAGGGGACGTGGTGGACACTGAAGCTTTCTTT
TRBJ2-1,NA,NA,TRBV28,CASSPAVESNYNEQFF,TGTGCCAGCAGTCCCGCGGTAGAGTCCAACTACAATGAGCAGTTCTTC
TRBJ2-5,NA,NA,TRBV21-1,CASSPGGLETQYF,TGTGCCAGCAGCCCCGGGGGGCTGGAGACCCAGTACTTC
TRBJ1-4,NA,NA,TRBV2,CASSRTNEKLFF,TGTGCCAGCAGTCGGACTAATGAAAAACTGTTTTTT
TRBJ2-1,TRBD2,NA,TRBV19,CASSILAAGAYNEQFF,TGTGCCAGTAGTATTCTAGCGGCGGGTGCCTACAATGAGCAGTTCTTC
TRBJ2-3,NA,NA,TRBV9,CASSVVEQSDTQYF,TGTGCCAGCAGCGTAGTCGAGCAGTCAGATACGCAGTATTTT
TRBJ2-3,NA,NA,TRBV5-1,CASSLTGSNPDTQYF,TGCGCCAGCAGCTTGACCGGGAGTAATCCCGATACGCAGTATTTT
TRBJ1-2,TRBD1,NA,TRBV27,CASSRTGNYGYTF,TGTGCCAGCAGCCGGACAGGGAACTATGGCTACACCTTC
TRBJ1-1,NA,NA,TRBV14,CASSYGQEAFF,TGTGCCAGCAGCTACGGACAAGAAGCTTTCTTT
TRBJ2-5,TRBD1,NA,TRBV14,CASSPGTGEETQYF,TGTGCCAGCAGCCCCGGGACAGGGGAAGAGACCCAGTACTTC
TRBJ2-7,NA,once,TRBV2,CASTPRGSYEQYF,TGTGCCAGCACCCCAAGGGGTTCCTACGAGCAGTACTTC
TRBJ2-7,NA,NA,TRBV28,CASSDTTWFLSYEQYF,TGTGCCAGCAGCGACACGACGTGGTTTCTAAGCTACGAGCAGTACTTC
TRBJ1-1,NA,NA,TRBV28,CASSNPGITEAFF,TGTGCCAGCAGTAACCCCGGTATCACTGAAGCTTTCTTT
TRBJ1-1,NA,NA,TRBV30,CAWDWRMNTEAFF,TGTGCCTGGGACTGGAGGATGAACACTGAAGCTTTCTTT
TRBJ2-1,NA,NA,TRBV5-6,CASSLALRRTSYNEQFF,TGTGCCAGCAGCTTGGCTCTACGCCGTACCTCCTACAATGAGCAGTTCTTC
TRBJ2-2,TRBD2,NA,TRBV7-3,CASSRRTSGRVPTGELFF,TGTGCCAGCAGCCGGAGGACTAGCGGGAGGGTTCCCACCGGGGAGCTGTTTTTT
TRBJ2-7,NA,NA,TRBV5-5,CASSPGQSYEQYF,TGTGCCAGCAGCCCCGGACAGTCCTACGAGCAGTACTTC
TRBJ2-7,NA,NA,TRBV10-3,CAFGDPSGEQYF,TGTGCCTTTGGGGACCCCTCGGGCGAGCAGTACTTC